These 19 T cell receptor beta chains came from one sample sequenced in a study of CD8+ T cells in alopecia areata. It was cDNA, reverse transcribed from extracted RNA, that served as the sequencing template. TCRdb's copy holds only in-frame clones and misses some; the assay was immunoSEQ multiplex PCR. The data contain about 260,000 clones, over 45% of them singletons. Treatment: oral pan-JAK inhibitor, 5-10 mg twice daily. The sample was CD4+ T cells sorted from blood, taken around week 54, from a patient treated with tofacitinib. The source is a human donor with alopecia areata.

The V gene is TRBV20-1, the J gene TRBJ1-2, with no clear D. CDR1 DFQATT and CDR2 SNEGSKA come from the germline V gene (reference sequence). The CDR3 extends over 11 amino acids. The ends were cut back, 1 base at V and 8 bases at J, with 8 bases in the middle. CDR3: CSARVVGGYTF. The CDR3 coding sequence is TGCAGTGCTAGAGTCGTAGGGGGCTACACCTTC.

This clone showed up just once. Mismatch with germline at one junction end may stem from a read error. The V call is TRBV7-7, the J call TRBJ2-1; D unresolved. The CDR3 totals 13 residues. In germline, CDR1 is SSHAT, CDR2 FNYEAQ (reference sequence). The CDR3 bases are TGTGCTAGCAGCCCCAACAGTCTCAATGAGCAGTTCTTC. Amino acids: CASSPNSLNEQFF. Drawing the rest from reference TRBV7-7 and TRBJ2-1, the complete variable domain is GAGVSQSPRYKVTKRGQDVTLRCDPISSHATLYWYQQALGQGPEFLTYFNYEAQPDKSGLPSDRFSAERPEGSISTLTIQRTEQRDSAMYRCASSPNSLNEQFFGPGTRLTVL.

The chain joins TRBV5-1 to TRBJ1-6; D unclear. The CDR3 length is 16 residues. CDR1 and CDR2 from the germline V gene are SGHRS and YFSETQ. Trimming took 1 base from V and 5 from J, leaving 13 bases between them. CDR3 sequence reads: CASSLPPGNHNSPLHF. The CDR3 DNA is TGCGCCAGCAGCTTGCCACCCGGGAATCATAATTCACCCCTCCACTTT.

CDR3 region: CASSPTGREQYF. The CDR3 DNA follows: TGTGCCAGCTCACCCACAGGGCGCGAGCAGTACTTC. The chain is built from TRBV18 and TRBJ2-7; D may be TRBD1 (6 bases). Trimming took 3 bases from V and 6 from J, leaving 9 bases between them. The CDR3 spans 12 residues. Germline lookup yields CDR1 KGHSH and CDR2 LQKENI.

This chain's CDR3 is CASSPEELYGYTF. The CDR3 coding sequence is TGTGCCAGCTCACCTGAGGAACTATATGGCTACACCTTC. This chain uses TRBV18 with TRBJ1-2; D is unclear. Trimming removed 3 bases at V and 5 bases at J, with 10 bases between. The CDR3 runs 13 residues. Germline CDR1 and CDR2: KGHSH and LQKENI.

This clone was recorded at least ten times. This chain links TRBV9 with TRBJ1-6, with a possible D match to TRBD1 (5 bases). The germline V and J ends were trimmed by 0 bases and 14 bases, with 12 bases remaining between them. Looked up from germline, CDR1 is SGDLS and CDR2 is YYNGEE. This CDR3 contains 13 residues. CDR3 loop: CASSVGGERSLHF. DNA for the CDR3: TGTGCCAGCAGCGTAGGAGGGGAGAGGTCCCTCCACTTT. Supplemented by reference TRBV9 and TRBJ1-6, the full variable domain reads DSGVTQTPKHLITATGQRVTLRCSPRSGDLSVYWYQQSLDQGLQFLIQYYNGEERAKGNILERFSAQQFPDLHSELNLSSLELGDSALYFCASSVGGERSLHFGNGTRLTVT.

This clone was counted once. This chain uses TRBV5-1 with TRBJ1-1; 8 bases fit TRBD1. This CDR3 is built from 16 residues. Germline values: CDR1 SGHRS, CDR2 YFSETQ. V lost 4 bases, J lost 0 bases, and 8 bases stayed unmatched. As DNA, the CDR3 is TGCGCCAGCAGCCAAGGGACAGGACAGATGAACACTGAAGCTTTCTTT. Protein sequence: CASSQGTGQMNTEAFF.

The V gene is TRBV30, the J gene TRBJ1-6, with D uncertain. V gave up 1 base and J gave up 8 bases, with 9 bases separating them. Germline-derived CDR1 and CDR2 are GTSNPN and SVGIG (reference sequence). The CDR3 extends over 13 amino acids. CDR3: CAWSGQRDSPLHF. As DNA, the CDR3 is TGTGCCTGGAGTGGTCAGCGAGATTCACCCCTCCACTTT.

V is TRBV6-6 and J is TRBJ2-7, with 7 bases identical to TRBD1. This CDR3 region has 14 residues. CDR1 and CDR2 from the germline V gene are MNHNY and SVGAGI (reference sequence). The V segment lost 7 bases and the J segment 5 bases; nucleotides outside the gene matches: 11. CDR3 nucleotide sequence: TGTGCCAGCACCCTAAGGGGGCAGGGTCACGAGCAGTACTTC. Translated: CASTLRGQGHEQYF.

CDR3 coding DNA: TGTGCCAGCAGTGATGGCTCGAACACCTACAATGAGCAGTTCTTC. Translated, it gives CASSDGSNTYNEQFF. This chain uses TRBV25-1 with TRBJ2-1; D gene ambiguous. With 3 bases removed from V and 2 bases from J, the gap between germline ends came to 11 bases. The CDR3 covers 15 residues. Germline CDR1 reads MGHDK; CDR2 reads SYGVNS.

This clone appeared a single time. The chain is built from TRBV14 and TRBJ2-7; D is ambiguous. Trimming pared 1 base from V and 3 bases from J, leaving 10 bases between. This CDR3 has 14 amino acids. Per the germline V gene, CDR1 is SGHDN and CDR2 is FVKESK. The CDR3 region has the DNA TGTGCCAGCAGCCAAGTTGGCATCTTCTACGAGCAGTACTTC. The encoded protein is CASSQVGIFYEQYF.

The DNA for the CDR3 is TGTGCCAGCAGTTCGGTGGGAAACTATGGCTACACCTTC. Amino acid sequence: CASSSVGNYGYTF. This chain connects TRBV6-5 to TRBJ1-2; D is ambiguous. The V gene lost 4 bases and the J gene lost 2 bases, with 8 bases spanning the gap. CDR3 length: 13 residues. CDR1 MNHEY and CDR2 SVGAGI come from the germline V gene.

CDR3 coding DNA: TGTGCCATCAGTGACTGGGGGGGGGCCCAAGAGACCCAGTACTTC. Its protein is CAISDWGGAQETQYF. The rearrangement links TRBV10-3 to TRBJ2-5, with D perhaps matching TRBD2 (7 bases). The CDR3 has 15 residues. Germline lookup yields CDR1 ENHRY and CDR2 SYGVKD. Between the trimmed V and J ends, which lost 3 bases and 1 base, there was a span of 12 bases.

This clone was picked up one time. The rearrangement joins TRBV6-1 to TRBJ1-2; perhaps TRBD1 as D (5 bases). The CDR3 has 14 residues. Germline lookup yields CDR1 MNHNS and CDR2 SASEGT. Trimming removed 0 bases at V and 4 bases at J, with 9 bases between. The CDR3 region is CASSEAGGTYGYTF. In DNA, the CDR3 is TGTGCCAGCAGTGAAGCAGGAGGGACCTATGGCTACACCTTC.

The rearrangement uses TRBV4-3 and TRBJ2-1; a possible D gene is TRBD1 (8 bases). V lost 6 bases, J lost 12 bases, and 18 bases lay in between. The CDR3 is made up of 13 amino acids. From germline, CDR1 is LGHNA and CDR2 YSLEER. The CDR3 loop is CASSQDREGVQFF. Written as DNA, the CDR3 is TGCGCCAGCAGTCAGGACAGGGAGGGAGTGCAGTTCTTC.

This clone has just a few counts. At the DNA level, this CDR3 is encoded by other sequences in the same sample as well. The chain couples TRBV20-1 to TRBJ1-1; D is undetermined. Germline V gene lookup returns CDR1 DFQATT and CDR2 SNEGSKA (reference sequence). The CDR3 runs to 11 residues. Trimming left V 6 bases short and J 0 bases short, with 5 bases between. CDR3 bases: TGCAGTGCCCCCATGAACACTGAAGCTTTCTTT. Its protein is CSAPMNTEAFF.

This clone was detected many times. The chain links TRBV5-5 to TRBJ1-3; D not resolved. V was clipped by 4 bases and J by 3 bases, with 8 bases between them. Germline V CDR1 and CDR2: SGHKS, YYEKEE (reference sequence). The length of the CDR3 is 13 residues. The CDR3 DNA follows: TGTGCCAGCAGCCGGATTCTTGGAAACACCATATATTTT. It codes for CASSRILGNTIYF.

The chain links TRBV10-3 to TRBJ2-5; TRBD2 aligns across 10 bases. This CDR3 contains 14 residues. Germline V gene sequence: CDR1 ENHRY, CDR2 SYGVKD. V lost 10 bases, J lost 2 bases, and 7 bases stayed unmatched. CDR3 sequence: CATALAGKQETQYF. The CDR3 DNA reads as TGTGCCACCGCACTAGCGGGGAAACAAGAGACCCAGTACTTC.

The V call is TRBV6-5, the J call TRBJ1-1; D remains unclear. Trimming cost V 7 bases and J 5 bases, with 14 bases left between them. The germline CDR1 and CDR2 sequences are MNHEY and SVGAGI. The CDR3 sequence is 13 residues long. In DNA form, the CDR3 reads TGTGCCAGCAACTACGCCCTGGGGACTGAAGCTTTCTTT. This codes for CASNYALGTEAFF.